The subject of this entry is one T cell receptor beta chain. Original analysis: Amplification of reference gene primers was used by the study to estimate nucleated cell counts. This table comes from immunoSEQ multiplex PCR, and its TCRdb copy is limited to in-frame clones, with some not included. Clonal size and the V and J genes are those of that table, whereas D and trimming came from the DNA. The sample records some 420,000 clones, roughly nine tenths being singletons. Looked up from germline, CDR1 is SGHAT and CDR2 is FQNNGV. There are 13 residues in the CDR3. The V end was cut by 3 bases, the J end by 1 base, with 6 bases between. This sample was taken from a study of blood T cell repertoires in COVID-19. Study overall: Samples of COVID-19 (acute and convalescent) were obtained from the United States, Italy and Spain.

Categorization into cohorts depended on clinical history that participants reported. The material sequenced was PBMCs or T cells enriched from blood (not recorded which). The origin of this receptor is a man aged 25-45 years who had recovered from COVID-19. The chain couples TRBV11-2 to TRBJ1-1; D unresolved. CDR3: CASSFRENTEAFF. The CDR3 nucleotides are TGTGCCAGCAGCTTTCGGGAGAACACTGAAGCTTTCTTT.